The text below deals with one T cell receptor beta chain. What it binds is not known. These data originate in a study of OX40 agonist ivuxolimab in advanced cancers. General study results and limits: Partial responders at 0.1-3.0 mg/kg showed near-lowest clonal expansion. CD4+ and CD8+ blood T cells expanded clonally by week 6 at 0.1 to 3.0 mg/kg.

If patients had autoimmune disease history or systemic immunosuppression, they were excluded. The data were produced by immunoSEQ multiplex PCR, yet TCRdb's version contains in-frame clones alone and is incomplete. Of around 67,000 clones in the sample, 80% were seen once. Germline V gene lookup returns CDR1 SNHLY and CDR2 FYNNEI. The CDR3 has 16 residues. V was clipped by 0 bases and J by 1 base; unmatched bases: 4. This clonotype originated in an adult with an advanced solid tumor such as melanoma, head and neck, liver or kidney cancer. The material was CD4+ or CD8+ T cells sorted from blood, obtained in a trial of the OX40 agonist ivuxolimab. The chain is built from TRBV2 and TRBJ1-1; TRBD1 aligns across 8 bases. CDR3 DNA sequence: TGTGCCAGCAGTGAAGCGCTTGGACAGGGGAACACTGAAGCTTTCTTT. This translates into CASSEALGQGNTEAFF.